This TCR beta chain is from a study of control samples from healthy donors and cancer patients. Clones were read by immunoSEQ multiplex PCR, and TCRdb kept only the in-frame ones, dropping some. The data show more than 30,000 clones, with around 94% seen just once and 5% to 8% held by the top ten. The CDR3 has 13 amino acids. Germline-derived CDR1 and CDR2 are SNHLY and FYNNEI. V shed 7 bases and J shed 1 base, with 11 bases lying between them. Material for sequencing was blood. This chain links TRBV2 with TRBJ2-7; maybe TRBD2 (6 bases). The TCR sequence derives from a man in his sixties in good health. CDR3 coding DNA: TGTGCCAGCAAGGACGGGGGATCCTACGAGCAGTACTTC. It translates to CASKDGGSYEQYF.